This T cell receptor (beta chain) was sequenced during a study of shared clonotypes between healthy human individuals. Points from the study as a whole: Generally, naive subsets came out with larger estimated richness than memory subsets.

Investigators divided CD4+ cells into CD45RA+ naive and CD45RA-negative memory subsets. Concerning this clone: Its antigen is undetermined.

Genomic DNA (from each subset) was split evenly across several immunoSEQ plates. Assay: immunoSEQ multiplex PCR; the TCRdb copy retains only in-frame clones and omits some. The table records a few million clones, over 85% of them present only once. CDR3 length equals 15 residues. V lost 2 bases and J 4 bases, leaving 14 bases between the germline ends. CDR1 and CDR2 from the germline V gene are MDHEN and SYDVKM. The chain has TRBV28 and TRBJ1-2; D is ambiguous. Sequencing was carried out using naive CD4+ T cells sorted from blood. The subset was: CD45RA+ positively selected. The source is a man younger than 35 in good health. The CDR3 nucleotides read TGTGCCAGCAGTTTAGGGCTGACATCCCTCTATGGCTACACCTTC. Its translation is CASSLGLTSLYGYTF.